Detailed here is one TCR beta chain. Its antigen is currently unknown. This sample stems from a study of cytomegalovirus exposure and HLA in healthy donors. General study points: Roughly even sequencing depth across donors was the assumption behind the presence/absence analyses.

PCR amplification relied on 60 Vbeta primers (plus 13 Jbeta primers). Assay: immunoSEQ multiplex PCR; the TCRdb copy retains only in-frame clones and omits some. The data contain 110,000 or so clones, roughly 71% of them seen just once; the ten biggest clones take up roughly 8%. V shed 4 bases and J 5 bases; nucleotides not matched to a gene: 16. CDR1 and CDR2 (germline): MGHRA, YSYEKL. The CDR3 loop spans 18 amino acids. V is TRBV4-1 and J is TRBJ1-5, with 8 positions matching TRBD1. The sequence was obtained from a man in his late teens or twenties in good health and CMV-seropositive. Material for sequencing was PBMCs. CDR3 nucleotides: TGCGCCAGCAGCCCAAGGCAGGGGGCAGGCAGGGGTGATCAGCCCCAGCATTTT. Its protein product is CASSPRQGAGRGDQPQHF.